A selection of T cell receptor beta chains follows, all from one sample in a study of technical replicates of blood from a handful of donors. Clones were read by immunoSEQ multiplex PCR, and TCRdb kept only the in-frame ones, dropping some. This table has roughly 67,000 clones, roughly 98% appearing once. The source material was T cells isolated from PBMCs. The source is a human donor in good health. The CDR3 runs from the conserved cysteine through the conserved F or W. D genes are given only for firm matches. The size of a clone is reported for some rows only, either as once, few or many, or as a class for expanded clones.

-	TRBV29-1	TRBJ1-1	-	CSVEDYSGTEAFF	TGCAGCGTTGAAGATTACTCCGGGACTGAAGCTTTCTTT
TRBD2	TRBV2	TRBJ2-1	-	CASSTRLAGALSYNEQFF	TGTGCCAGCAGCACACGACTAGCGGGGGCCCTCTCCTACAATGAGCAGTTCTTC
-	TRBV6-6	TRBJ2-2	-	CASTLGLTNTGELFF	TGTGCCAGCACTCTGGGGCTGACGAACACCGGGGAGCTGTTTTTT
-	TRBV19	TRBJ1-5	-	CASTLGGQPQHF	TGTGCCAGTACCCTTGGGGGCCAGCCCCAGCATTTT
TRBD2	TRBV10-3	TRBJ2-1	-	CAISFTGGDEQFF	TGTGCCATCAGCTTTACCGGGGGGGATGAGCAGTTCTTC
-	TRBV19	TRBJ1-1	-	CASSNPGHGNTEAFF	TGTGCCAGTAGTAACCCGGGACACGGGAACACTGAAGCTTTCTTT
-	TRBV15	TRBJ2-5	-	CATSPRGGETQYF	TGTGCCACCAGCCCCCGGGGTGGTGAGACCCAGTACTTC
-	TRBV18	TRBJ1-4	-	CASSPGLTNEKLFF	TGTGCCAGCTCACCGGGACTGACTAATGAAAAACTGTTTTTT
-	TRBV27	TRBJ2-1	-	CASSLSTTPPRGQFF	TGTGCCAGCAGTTTATCGACGACTCCCCCCCGTGGGCAGTTCTTC
TRBD2	TRBV5-4	TRBJ2-1	-	CASNPAGGIPNEQFF	TGTGCCAGCAACCCAGCGGGAGGAATCCCAAATGAGCAGTTCTTC
-	TRBV7-9	TRBJ2-5	once	CASSLVVPGGTQYF	TGTGCCAGCAGCTTAGTCGTCCCCGGCGGGACCCAGTACTTC
-	TRBV5-1	TRBJ1-2	-	CASSFIARPEGPPGYTF	TGCGCCAGCAGCTTTATCGCACGACCCGAGGGCCCACCGGGCTACACCTTC
TRBD1	TRBV7-8	TRBJ1-2	-	CATSGTGAYGYTF	TGTGCGACCTCCGGGACAGGGGCCTATGGCTACACCTTC
-	TRBV14	TRBJ2-1	-	CASSQVTEDEQFF	TGTGCCAGCAGCCAAGTTACGGAGGACGAGCAGTTCTTC
TRBD2	TRBV19	TRBJ2-1	once	CASASSGSREQFF	TGTGCCAGTGCGTCTAGCGGGAGTCGGGAGCAGTTCTTC
-	TRBV19	TRBJ2-1	-	CASTGGLGDEQFF	TGTGCCAGCACCGGGGGTCTGGGGGATGAGCAGTTCTTC
TRBD1	TRBV7-8	TRBJ1-2	-	CASSAGQGYGYTF	TGTGCCAGCAGCGCTGGACAGGGGTATGGCTACACCTTC
-	TRBV4-1	TRBJ1-2	-	CASSRAVMYGYTF	TGCGCCAGCAGCAGAGCCGTGATGTATGGCTACACCTTC
TRBD2	TRBV7-9	TRBJ2-5	-	CASSPATSPQETQYF	TGTGCCAGCAGCCCAGCGACTAGCCCGCAAGAGACCCAGTACTTC
-	TRBV6-5	TRBJ2-2	-	CASNKIARGTGELFF	TGTGCCAGCAACAAGATAGCAAGGGGCACCGGGGAGCTGTTTTTT
TRBD1	TRBV14	TRBJ1-2	-	CASSHGTGNGYTF	TGTGCCAGCAGCCACGGGACAGGGAATGGCTACACCTTC
-	TRBV7-8	TRBJ1-4	-	CASSFRVSNEKLFF	TGTGCCAGCAGCTTCAGGGTATCTAATGAAAAACTGTTTTTT
-	TRBV5-4	TRBJ2-6	-	CASSLVRDSGANVLTF	TGTGCCAGCAGCTTGGTCCGGGACTCTGGGGCCAACGTCCTGACTTTC
-	TRBV4-1	TRBJ1-1	-	CASSRAIMNTEAFF	TGCGCCAGCAGCCGCGCGATCATGAACACTGAAGCTTTCTTT
TRBD1	TRBV6-6	TRBJ1-2	once	CASSPDRGYGYTF	TGTGCCAGCAGTCCCGACAGGGGGTATGGCTACACCTTC
TRBD1	TRBV5-1	TRBJ1-2	-	CASSFVDRATYGYTF	TGCGCCAGCAGCTTCGTGGACAGGGCTACCTATGGCTACACCTTC
-	TRBV18	TRBJ2-1	-	CASTRRDAYNEQFF	TGTGCCAGTACTCGGAGGGACGCTTACAATGAGCAGTTCTTC
TRBD1	TRBV5-1	TRBJ1-1	-	CASSSATGYTEAFF	TGCGCCAGCAGCTCGGCGACAGGGTACACTGAAGCTTTCTTT
-	TRBV5-5	TRBJ1-5	-	CASSLMWTVSNQPQHF	TGTGCCAGCAGCTTGATGTGGACAGTTAGCAATCAGCCCCAGCATTTT
TRBD1	TRBV5-4	TRBJ1-2	-	CASSPKEQGNPGYTF	TGTGCCAGCAGCCCGAAGGAACAGGGGAACCCTGGCTACACCTTC
TRBD2	TRBV28	TRBJ2-3	-	CASSFSRLAGVVADTQYF	TGTGCCAGCAGTTTCTCCCGACTAGCGGGAGTTGTCGCAGATACGCAGTATTTT